The next 17 T cell receptor beta chains were all read from a single sample in a study of CD4+ T cells in melanoma. Data came from immunoSEQ multiplex PCR; TCRdb stores just in-frame clones and leaves some out. There are 5,500 to 8,000 clones in the sample; approximately 70% occur only once, and approximately 31% lies in the top ten. The sequenced material came from cells from a culture (not recorded whether cultured in vitro). These receptor sequences come from a human donor with melanoma.

A few counts support this clone. The V and J genes are TRBV29-1 and TRBJ2-3; 8 nucleotides agree with TRBD2. The CDR3 length is 14 residues. Losses at the gene ends were 7 bases for V and 3 bases for J; bases not matched to a gene: 9. The germline V gene has CDR1 SQVTM and CDR2 ANQGSEA. In DNA, the CDR3 is TGCAGCGCCTCACCGGGACTAGGTACAGATACGCAGTATTTT. Residues: CSASPGLGTDTQYF.

This chain uses TRBV7-2 with TRBJ2-2, with 8 bases identical to TRBD2. The germline V gene encodes CDR1 SGHTA and CDR2 FQGNSA. The V and J ends lost 2 bases and 5 bases, in that order; junction bases with no gene match: 4. The CDR3 loop spans 15 amino acids. The CDR3 protein is CASSLRVAGTGELFF. The CDR3 DNA reads as TGTGCCAGCAGCTTACGCGTAGCGGGGACCGGGGAGCTGTTTTTT.

V and J are TRBV11-2 and TRBJ2-5; a weak D match, TRBD2 (6 bases). The ends were cut back, 1 base at V and 5 bases at J, with 11 bases in the middle. CDR3 length: 14 residues. CDR1 is SGHAT, CDR2 FQNNGV, per germline. The chain's CDR3 is CASSLVAGYETQYF. CDR3 coding DNA: TGTGCCAGCAGCTTAGTGGCGGGGTACGAGACCCAGTACTTC.

This clone was seen a single time. Compared with germline, one end of the junction differs, possibly owing to a read error. CDR3 in DNA: TGTGCCAGCAGTCCGGGACAGGTGTATATATCGCACTTC. Translating it yields CASSPGQVYISHF. The rearrangement links TRBV7-9 to TRBJ2-7; 8 nucleotides match TRBD1. This CDR3 has 13 residues. Germline V gives CDR1 SEHNR, CDR2 FQNEAQ (reference sequence).

This chain connects TRBV7-2 to TRBJ2-3, with unresolved D. This CDR3 is 13 amino acids long. Germline CDR1 SGHTA, CDR2 FQGNSA. Trimming pared 2 bases from V and 4 bases from J, leaving 7 bases between. CDR3: CASSLLTADTQYF. The CDR3 DNA is TGTGCCAGCAGCTTATTAACGGCAGATACGCAGTATTTT.

This chain links TRBV28 with TRBJ1-2; D unclear. The CDR3 runs to 17 residues. Germline V gene sequence: CDR1 MDHEN, CDR2 SYDVKM. V lost 5 bases and J 6 bases, leaving 25 bases between the germline ends. In DNA form, the CDR3 reads TGTGCCAGCAGTCCGTCGGGCCAAGTTGAAAGGGAAAATGGCTACACCTTC. Amino acids: CASSPSGQVERENGYTF.

This rearrangement joins TRBV2 to TRBJ1-2; no reliable D call. Per the germline V gene, CDR1 is SNHLY and CDR2 is FYNNEI. The V and J ends lost 2 bases and 13 bases respectively, with 14 bases between them. The CDR3 totals 12 residues. The CDR3 is CASSELGRKSTF. The CDR3 bases are TGTGCCAGCAGTGAATTAGGCCGGAAAAGCACCTTC.

The V call is TRBV4-2, the J call TRBJ1-2; TRBD1 is a possible D gene (5 bases). This CDR3 is built from 14 residues. Between the trimmed V and J ends, which lost 2 bases and 6 bases, there was a span of 13 bases. The V gene's germline CDR1 is LGHNA and CDR2 YNFKEQ. CDR3 DNA sequence: TGTGCCAGCAGCCAAATCGGGACTCCCGATGGCTACACCTTC. This translates into CASSQIGTPDGYTF.

This clone has more than one count but fewer than ten. This sequence joins TRBV7-3 and TRBJ2-2; possibly TRBD1 for D (6 bases). The V gene's germline CDR1 is SGHTA and CDR2 FQGTGA. This CDR3 region has 16 residues. The V end was cut by 0 bases, the J end by 6 bases, with 14 bases between. As DNA, the CDR3 is TGTGCCAGCAGCTTAACACAGGGTTTTTATTCCGGGGAGCTGTTTTTT. It encodes CASSLTQGFYSGELFF. Combining the CDR3 with reference TRBV7-3 and TRBJ2-2 gives the whole variable domain GAGVSQTPSNKVTEKGKYVELRCDPISGHTALYWYRQSLGQGPEFLIYFQGTGAADDSGLPNDRFFAVRPEGSVSTLKIQRTERGDSAVYLCASSLTQGFYSGELFFGEGSRLTVL.

The J gene is TRBJ2-2, the V gene TRBV27; D remains unclear. The CDR3 loop spans 15 amino acids. Germline CDR1 is MNHEY and CDR2 is SMNVEV (reference sequence). V dropped 4 bases and J dropped 4 bases, with 13 bases sitting between them. The CDR3 DNA sequence: TGTGCCAGCAGTTGGGGTAGTACGGGCACCGGGGAGCTGTTTTTT. Translated, it gives CASSWGSTGTGELFF.

The chain links TRBV30 to TRBJ2-7, with TRBD2 matching 7 bases. The CDR3 totals 14 residues. In germline, CDR1 is GTSNPN, CDR2 SVGIG (reference sequence). With V trimmed by 4 bases and J by 0 bases, 6 bases remained unmatched. The CDR3 DNA is TGTGCCTGGACGGGTGGCGGGGGCTCCTACGAGCAGTACTTC. It codes for CAWTGGGGSYEQYF.

J is TRBJ2-5 and V is TRBV18; a possible D gene is TRBD1 (6 bases). Trimming left V 2 bases short and J 4 bases short, with 8 bases between. CDR3 length equals 13 residues. Germline values: CDR1 KGHSH, CDR2 LQKENI. For the CDR3, the DNA is TGTGCCAGCTCACCAGGCAGGGGAGAGACCCAGTACTTC. It encodes CASSPGRGETQYF.

The chain links TRBV6-5 to TRBJ1-2, with a weak D call TRBD1 (5 bases). There are 13 residues in the CDR3. Trimming removed 6 bases from V and 2 bases from J, with 10 bases in between. Germline CDR1 is MNHEY and CDR2 is SVGAGI. The CDR3 protein is CASSPDTNYGYTF. The CDR3 DNA follows: TGTGCCAGCAGCCCGGACACGAACTATGGCTACACCTTC.

The V and J genes are TRBV4-2 and TRBJ1-2; D is perhaps TRBD1 (6 bases). Germline CDR1 is LGHNA and CDR2 is YNFKEQ. V was cut by 4 bases and J by 4 bases, with 10 bases left in between. The CDR3 has 13 amino acids. The CDR3 nucleotides are TGTGCCAGCAGCCCTCGAGGGGGCTATGGCTACACCTTC. It specifies CASSPRGGYGYTF.

The chain has TRBV24-1 and TRBJ2-2; D remains unclear. This CDR3 contains 17 residues. Trimming pared 5 bases from V and 1 base from J, leaving 16 bases between. CDR1 is KGHDR, CDR2 SFDVKD, per germline. CDR3 DNA sequence: TGTGCCACCAGTGGGTCAGTTGGGCAGCGGAACACCGGGGAGCTGTTTTTT. Translation gives CATSGSVGQRNTGELFF.

The rearrangement links TRBV7-2 to TRBJ2-7, with 10 nucleotides matching TRBD1. The CDR3 contains 15 residues. Germline values: CDR1 SGHTA, CDR2 FQGNSA. V dropped 7 bases and J dropped 1; count of bases not matched to a gene: 7. DNA for the CDR3: TGTGCCAGCAACGACCGGGACAGGGGATCCTACGAGCAGTACTTC. Encoded protein: CASNDRDRGSYEQYF.

The count of this clone is one. The rearrangement links TRBV4-1 to TRBJ1-1; the D is unclear. This CDR3 has 15 residues. V was trimmed by 0 bases and J by 1 base, leaving 9 bases between them. Germline lookup yields CDR1 MGHRA and CDR2 YSYEKL. The CDR3 region has the DNA TGCGCCAGCAGCCAAGATGGGAAGGGGAACACTGAAGCTTTCTTT. Translated: CASSQDGKGNTEAFF.